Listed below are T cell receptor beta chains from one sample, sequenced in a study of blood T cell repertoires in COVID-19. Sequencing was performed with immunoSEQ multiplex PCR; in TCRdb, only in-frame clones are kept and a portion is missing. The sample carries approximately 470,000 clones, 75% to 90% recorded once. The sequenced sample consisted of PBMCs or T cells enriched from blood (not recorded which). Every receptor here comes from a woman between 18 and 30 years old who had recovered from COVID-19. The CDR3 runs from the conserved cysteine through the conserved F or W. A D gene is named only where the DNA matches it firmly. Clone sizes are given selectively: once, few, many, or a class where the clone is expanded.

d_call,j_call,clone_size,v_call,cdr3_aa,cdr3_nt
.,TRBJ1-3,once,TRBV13,CASSLGERLFSGNTIYF,TGTGCCAGCAGCTTAGGTGAGCGGCTCTTCTCTGGAAACACCATATATTTT
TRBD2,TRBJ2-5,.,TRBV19,CASSPSGAETQYF,TGTGCCAGTAGCCCTAGCGGGGCGGAGACCCAGTACTTC
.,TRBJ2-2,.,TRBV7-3,CASSPGPGWTGELFF,TGTGCCAGCAGCCCGGGTCCCGGGTGGACCGGGGAGCTGTTTTTT
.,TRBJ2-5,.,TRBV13,CASSRLDSQETQYF,TGTGCCAGCAGCCGTTTGGACAGCCAAGAGACCCAGTACTTC
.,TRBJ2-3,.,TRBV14,CASSQQGTSTDTQYF,TGTGCCAGCAGCCAGCAGGGTACTAGCACAGATACGCAGTATTTT
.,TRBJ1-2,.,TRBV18,CASSPYSGVGYGYTF,TGTGCCAGCTCACCCTACTCCGGAGTCGGCTATGGCTACACCTTC
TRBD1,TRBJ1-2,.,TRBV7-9,CASSTHRGVGDGYTF,TGTGCCAGCAGCACACACAGGGGTGTTGGCGATGGCTACACCTTC
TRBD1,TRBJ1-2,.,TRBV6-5,CASSPHLQGNYGYTF,TGTGCCAGCTCGCCCCACCTACAGGGGAACTATGGCTACACCTTC
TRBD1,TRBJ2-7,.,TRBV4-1,CASSQGGQGIYEQYF,TGCGCCAGCAGCCAAGGAGGACAGGGGATCTACGAGCAGTACTTC
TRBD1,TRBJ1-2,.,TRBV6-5,CASDRGREGYTF,TGTGCCAGTGACAGGGGGCGAGAAGGCTACACCTTC
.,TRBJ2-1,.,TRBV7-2,CASSLGTHNEQFF,TGTGCCAGCAGCTTAGGGACTCACAATGAGCAGTTCTTC
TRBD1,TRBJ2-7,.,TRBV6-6,CASSYPGTGQSEQYF,TGTGCCAGCAGTTACCCCGGGACAGGGCAGAGCGAGCAGTACTTC
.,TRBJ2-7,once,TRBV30,CAWSGTSYEGVQYF,TGTGCCTGGAGTGGGACATCCTACGAGGGGGTACAGTACTTC
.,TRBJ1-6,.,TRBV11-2,CASSLATSGNSPLHF,TGTGCCAGCAGCTTAGCCACATCGGGGAATTCACCCCTCCACTTT
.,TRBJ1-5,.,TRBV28,CASSLKGVLDQPQHF,TGTGCCAGCAGTTTAAAGGGGGTACTTGATCAGCCCCAGCATTTT
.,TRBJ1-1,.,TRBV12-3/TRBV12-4,CASTLQGTEAFF,TGTGCCAGCACTCTCCAGGGGACTGAAGCTTTCTTT
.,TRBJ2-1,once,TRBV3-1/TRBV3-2,CASSQDRGAFSYNEQFF,TGTGCCAGCAGCCAAGATCGCGGCGCCTTCTCCTACAATGAGCAGTTCTTC
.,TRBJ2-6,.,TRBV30,CAWNGGNVFNVLTF,TGTGCCTGGAACGGGGGAAACGTTTTCAACGTCCTGACTTTC
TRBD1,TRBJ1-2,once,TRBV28,CASRQGGDYGYTF,TGTGCCAGCCGACAGGGGGGAGATTATGGCTACACCTTC
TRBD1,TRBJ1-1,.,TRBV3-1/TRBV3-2,CASSSRDRVAFF,TGTGCCAGCAGCTCCCGGGACAGGGTCGCTTTCTTT
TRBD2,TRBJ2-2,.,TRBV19,CASSQTQTSGGPGELFF,TGTGCCAGTAGTCAGACCCAGACTAGCGGGGGACCCGGGGAGCTGTTTTTT
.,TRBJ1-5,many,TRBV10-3,CAISDGQGQPQHF,TGTGCCATCAGTGATGGCCAGGGGCAGCCCCAGCATTTT
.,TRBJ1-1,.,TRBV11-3,CASSLVRGGESDTEAFF,TGTGCCAGCAGCTTAGTAAGGGGAGGGGAATCTGACACTGAAGCTTTCTTT
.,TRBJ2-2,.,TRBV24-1,CATTADGGPGELFF,TGTGCCACAACCGCTGACGGGGGTCCGGGGGAGCTGTTTTTT
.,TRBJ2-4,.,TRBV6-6,CASISRAAKNIQYF,TGTGCCAGCATTTCCAGGGCGGCCAAAAACATTCAGTACTTC
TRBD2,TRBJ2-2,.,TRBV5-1,CASSSTLAGGLAGELFF,TGCGCCAGCAGCTCTACTCTAGCGGGGGGGCTCGCCGGGGAGCTGTTTTTT
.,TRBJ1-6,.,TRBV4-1,CASFPTQGTSSPLHF,TGCGCCAGCTTCCCTACACAGGGCACTTCCTCACCCCTCCACTTT